Listed here are 5 T cell receptor beta chains from one sample, sequenced in a study of Graves' ophthalmopathy and Graves' hyperthyroidism. CDR3 regions of TCR beta were amplified from RNA transcripts. RT-PCR in the first round used HTBI primers; a second-round multiplex PCR followed. TCRdb processed the multiplex PCR reads anew with MiXCR; each CDR3 protein has one entry. There are under 800,000 distinct CDR3 sequences in the sample; about 20% occur only once, and about 6.6% lies in the top ten. The sequenced sample consisted of peripheral blood. The source of these receptors is a woman between 18 and 29 years old with stable Graves' hyperthyroidism. Some clones in this sample may be carry-over from other donors' samples.

The chain employs TRBV28 and TRBJ2-7; TRBD2 is a possible D gene (5 bases). There are 11 residues in the CDR3. The V gene lost 8 bases and the J gene lost 9 bases, with 14 bases spanning the gap. Germline loops: CDR1 MDHEN, CDR2 SYDVKM. CDR3 loop: CASPERRLQYF. The CDR3 DNA is TGTGCCAGCCCCGAGCGGAGACTGCAGTACTTC.

This clonotype was counted between two and nine times. The CDR3 DNA reads TGTGCCAGCAGTTACCAGCAAGCTTTCTTT. This gives the protein CASSYQQAFF. The chain is built from TRBV6-2 or TRBV6-3 and TRBJ1-1; no clear D. From germline, CDR1 is MNHEY and CDR2 SVGEGT. The CDR3 covers 10 residues. Trimming left V 2 bases short and J 9 bases short, with 4 bases between.

There are a few counts of this clonotype. The rearrangement links TRBV12-3 or TRBV12-4 to TRBJ2-7, with 8 bases that match TRBD1. The length of the CDR3 is 15 residues. V lost 5 bases, J lost 0 bases, and 6 bases stayed unmatched. CDR3 DNA: TGTGCCAGCAGTGAGGGGGACAGGAGCTCCTACGAGCAGTACTTC. Translated, it gives CASSEGDRSSYEQYF.

This clonotype has a count of ten or more. The chain is built from TRBV10-2 and TRBJ2-5; 11 nucleotides match TRBD2. The CDR3 loop spans 17 amino acids. Germline CDR1 is WSHSY and CDR2 is SAAADI. Trimming at V came to 0 bases and at J to 2 bases, leaving 5 bases not matched to a gene. This CDR3 reads CASSESWGLAEQETQYF. CDR3 coding DNA: TGCGCCAGCAGTGAGTCGTGGGGACTAGCGGAACAAGAGACCCAGTACTTC.

This clonotype was found many times. The rearrangement joins TRBV20-1 to TRBJ1-5, with D perhaps matching TRBD1 (5 bases). CDR3 size: 12 residues. Germline V gene lookup returns CDR1 DFQATT and CDR2 SNEGSKA (reference sequence). The V end was cut by 6 bases, the J end by 4 bases, with 10 bases between. The CDR3 region has the DNA TGCAGTGCACAGGCCCCGAATCAGCCCCAGCATTTT. Amino acids: CSAQAPNQPQHF.